One and the same sample provided the 26 T cell receptor beta chains below, sequenced in a study of cytomegalovirus exposure and HLA in healthy donors. The PCR contained 60 Vbeta and 13 Jbeta primers. Method: immunoSEQ multiplex PCR; TCRdb's copy keeps in-frame clones and lacks some. The repertoire holds 200,000 or so clones, approximately 83% seen once, with approximately 1.4% in the top ten. The sample consisted of PBMCs. The receptors originated from a girl under 18 in good health and CMV-seronegative.

The chain combines TRBV5-1 with TRBJ1-4, with D unclear. The germline V gene has CDR1 SGHRS and CDR2 YFSETQ. This CDR3 spans 15 amino acids. V lost 4 bases and J lost 0, with 10 bases in between. CDR3 sequence (DNA): TGCGCCAGCAGCCACCAGCAGGCAACTAATGAAAAACTGTTTTTT. As protein: CASSHQQATNEKLFF. The variable domain in full, completed from reference TRBV5-1 and TRBJ1-4, reads KAGVTQTPRYLIKTRGQQVTLSCSPISGHRSVSWYQQTPGQGLQFLFEYFSETQRNKGNFPGRFSGRQFSNSRSEMNVSTLELGDSALYLCASSHQQATNEKLFFGSGTQLSVL.

This chain connects TRBV1 to TRBJ2-7; the table names TRBD2, a call not compared with the DNA. TRBV1 is recorded as a pseudogene. The CDR3 runs to 13 residues. In DNA, the CDR3 is TGCACCAGCAGCGGTAGCGGGCCCTACGAGCAGTACTTC. Translation: CTSSGSGPYEQYF.

V is TRBV15 and J is TRBJ2-7; 7 bases line up with TRBD1. V gave up 0 bases and J gave up 2 bases; unmatched junction bases: 4. Germline CDR1 and CDR2: LNHNV and YYDKDF (reference sequence). The length of the CDR3 is 15 residues. CDR3 amino acids: CATSRDRGITYEQYF. CDR3 nucleotides: TGTGCCACCAGCAGAGACAGGGGGATAACCTACGAGCAGTACTTC.

The V gene is TRBV11-2, the J gene TRBJ2-5; D gene unclear. The J call is doubtful: the DNA matches TRBJ2-7 better. Germline V gene sequence: CDR1 SGHAT, CDR2 FQNNGV. This CDR3 has 12 residues. For the CDR3, the DNA is TGTGCCAGCAGCTTAGATCCCTACGAGCAGTACTTC. Residues: CASSLDPYEQYF.

The genes are TRBV5-6 and TRBJ1-2, with TRBD1 matching over 7 bases. With V trimmed by 5 bases and J by 2 bases, 3 bases remained unmatched. The germline gives CDR1 SGHDT, CDR2 YYEEEE. The CDR3 is 13 amino acids. The CDR3 reads CASRRGQNYGYTF. The DNA of the CDR3 is TGTGCCAGCAGGCGGGGACAGAACTATGGCTACACCTTC.

The chain combines TRBV5-1 with TRBJ2-1, with TRBD2 identical over 9 bases. The CDR3 spans 15 residues. Unmatched junction bases numbered 5, after V lost 6 bases and J lost 1 base. Germline CDR1 reads SGHRS; CDR2 reads YFSETQ. Here the CDR3 reads CASKKAGGSYNEQFF. The DNA of the CDR3 is TGCGCCAGCAAAAAAGCGGGAGGATCCTACAATGAGCAGTTCTTC.

Notes on this clone: Since no conserved phenylalanine or tryptophan closes the CDR3, a read error is the likely cause. The J gene is TRBJ1-2, the V gene TRBV28; perhaps TRBD1 as D (5 bases). V was cut by 4 bases and J by 0 bases, with 12 bases left in between. The CDR3 contains 15 residues. Germline V CDR1 and CDR2: MDHEN, SYDVKM. The CDR3: CASSWRDRPNYGYTL. The CDR3 DNA sequence: TGTGCCAGCAGTTGGAGGGACCGTCCTAACTATGGCTACACCCTC.

J is TRBJ2-1 and V is TRBV5-1; the D gene is possibly TRBD2 (6 bases). Germline V CDR1 and CDR2: SGHRS, YFSETQ. Between the trimmed V and J ends, which lost 4 bases and 5 bases, there was a span of 13 bases. The CDR3 has 14 amino acids. In DNA, the CDR3 is TGCGCCAGCAGCCACGGGAGCCGGCACAATGAGCAGTTCTTC. Its protein is CASSHGSRHNEQFF.

The chain couples TRBV7-9 to TRBJ1-1; TRBD1 might be the D (6 bases). V shed 5 bases and J shed 2 bases, with 15 bases lying between them. This CDR3 contains 15 residues. Germline CDR1 is SEHNR and CDR2 is FQNEAQ (reference sequence). In DNA, the CDR3 is TGTGCCAGCAGCCCAGTAGGACAGAGCAACACTGAAGCTTTCTTT. It specifies CASSPVGQSNTEAFF.

This chain joins TRBV9 and TRBJ2-6, with a tentative D call TRBD1 (5 bases). Germline V gene lookup returns CDR1 SGDLS and CDR2 YYNGEE. The length of the CDR3 is 18 residues. V was trimmed by 4 bases and J by 2 bases, leaving 19 bases between them. CDR3 in DNA: TGTGCCAGCAGCCCGCAAATAAGGGGAAGGGCTGGGGCCAACGTCCTGACTTTC. Translating gives CASSPQIRGRAGANVLTF.

This clone was picked up a small number of times. The CDR3 DNA reads as TGTGCCAGCAGCTTTCTGGGAGACTACGAGCAGTACTTC. This sequence encodes CASSFLGDYEQYF. The chain uses TRBV5-5 and TRBJ2-7; a weak D match, TRBD2 (5 bases). The CDR3 runs 13 residues. Germline CDR1 SGHKS, CDR2 YYEKEE (reference sequence). V lost 2 bases and J lost 3, with 9 bases in between.

The chain has TRBV4-1 and TRBJ2-3, with D possibly being TRBD1 (5 bases). Trimming removed 0 bases at V and 1 base at J, with 14 bases between. The CDR3 runs 17 residues. Germline V gene lookup returns CDR1 MGHRA and CDR2 YSYEKL. The CDR3 coding sequence is TGCGCCAGCAGCCAAGATAAAGGGGATTTGGGCACAGATACGCAGTATTTT. Amino acids: CASSQDKGDLGTDTQYF.

CDR3 in DNA: TGTGCCAGCCCCATCAACAGGGGAGAGTACGGCTACACCTTC. Translating it yields CASPINRGEYGYTF. The chain employs TRBV18 and TRBJ1-2; 7 bases are a match to TRBD1. From germline, CDR1 is KGHSH and CDR2 LQKENI. The J segment lost 8 bases and the V segment lost 8 bases, leaving 14 bases of the junction unmatched. The CDR3 contains 14 residues.

The gene calls are TRBV10-3 and TRBJ1-2; 8 bases agree with TRBD1. Per germline, CDR1 ENHRY and CDR2 SYGVKD. CDR3 size: 16 residues. After removal of 5 bases from V and 0 bases from J, the junction contained 8 bases not matched to a gene. CDR3 sequence reads: CAISPGTGETNYGYTF. In nucleotides, the CDR3 is TGTGCCATCAGTCCCGGGACAGGAGAGACTAACTATGGCTACACCTTC.

This sequence joins TRBV5-1 and TRBJ2-1, with 11 bases identical to TRBD2. Germline trimming cut 0 bases from V and 5 bases from J; bases unmatched to any gene: 1. This CDR3 spans 15 amino acids. The V gene's germline CDR1 is SGHRS and CDR2 YFSETQ. In DNA, the CDR3 is TGCGCCAGCAGCTTGGTGACTAGCGGGAACAATGAGCAGTTCTTC. Its translation is CASSLVTSGNNEQFF. Full variable domain (rest looked up from reference TRBV5-1 and TRBJ2-1): KAGVTQTPRYLIKTRGQQVTLSCSPISGHRSVSWYQQTPGQGLQFLFEYFSETQRNKGNFPGRFSGRQFSNSRSEMNVSTLELGDSALYLCASSLVTSGNNEQFFGPGTRLTVL.

The chain joins TRBV27 to TRBJ1-2; weak D call: TRBD1 (6 bases). The CDR3 spans 13 residues. Trimming took 3 bases from V and 8 from J, leaving 13 bases between them. Germline V gene sequence: CDR1 MNHEY, CDR2 SMNVEV (reference sequence). CDR3 DNA: TGTGCCAGCAGTTTCGGGGGGCTAAGGGGCTACACCTTC. The encoded protein is CASSFGGLRGYTF.

V and J are TRBV6-6 and TRBJ2-5, with 10 bases lining up with TRBD1. The CDR3 contains 15 residues. The trim removed 6 bases at V and 2 bases at J, leaving 6 bases unmatched. Germline-derived CDR1 and CDR2 are MNHNY and SVGAGI (reference sequence). The CDR3 region is CASRAGTGVQETQYF. CDR3 nucleotide sequence: TGTGCCAGCAGGGCGGGGACAGGGGTGCAAGAGACCCAGTACTTC.

The chain employs TRBV7-8 and TRBJ1-1, with unresolved D. Germline V gene data show CDR1 as SGHVS and CDR2 as FQNEAQ. This CDR3 spans 15 amino acids. V was cut by 2 bases and J by 1 base, with 11 bases left in between. CDR3 bases: TGTGCCAGCAGCTTAATGCGGGGTCAGAACACTGAAGCTTTCTTT. Its translation is CASSLMRGQNTEAFF. The whole variable domain, filled in from reference TRBV7-8 and TRBJ1-1, reads GAGVSQSPRYKVAKRGQDVALRCDPISGHVSLFWYQQALGQGPEFLTYFQNEAQLDKSGLPSDRFFAERPEGSVSTLKIQRTQQEDSAVYLCASSLMRGQNTEAFFGQGTRLTVV.

The count of this clone is one. The CDR3: CASSKTGQGYGYTF. CDR3 sequence (DNA): TGTGCCAGCAGTAAAACGGGACAGGGATATGGCTACACCTTC. The J gene is TRBJ1-2, the V gene TRBV6-4, with TRBD1 identical over 9 bases. J lost 5 bases, V lost 5 bases, and 6 bases had no gene match. Germline CDR1 and CDR2: MRHNA and SNTAGT. The CDR3 runs 14 residues.

V and J are TRBV18 and TRBJ1-2, with a weak D call TRBD1 (5 bases). This CDR3 is built from 13 residues. Germline assignment: CDR1 KGHSH and CDR2 LQKENI. V gave up 0 bases and J gave up 8 bases, with 10 bases separating them. The CDR3 is CASSPPRVSGYTF. CDR3 bases: TGTGCCAGCTCACCACCCAGGGTGTCCGGCTACACCTTC. Variable domain in full (rest from reference TRBV18 and TRBJ1-2): NAGVMQNPRHLVRRRGQEARLRCSPMKGHSHVYWYRQLPEEGLKFMVYLQKENIIDESGMPKERFSAEFPKEGPSILRIQQVVRGDSAAYFCASSPPRVSGYTFGSGTRLTVV.

V and J are TRBV15 and TRBJ2-5; TRBD2 matches at 10 bases. The tail of the sequence fits TRBJ2-7 better, so the J call may be wrong. This CDR3 is 14 amino acids long. The germline gives CDR1 LNHNV, CDR2 YYDKDF (reference sequence). As DNA, the CDR3 is TGTGCCACCAGCCCTGGACTAGCGGACTACGAGCAGTACTTC. Its protein product is CATSPGLADYEQYF.

For the CDR3, the DNA is TGTGCCAGCAGTCTGGGACAGCCCAATCAGCCCCAGCATTTT. Translating gives CASSLGQPNQPQHF. The chain has TRBV2 and TRBJ1-5, with 7 nucleotides matching TRBD1. V was clipped by 5 bases and J by 3 bases; unmatched bases: 4. The CDR3 runs 14 residues. In germline, CDR1 is SNHLY, CDR2 FYNNEI.

This chain connects TRBV7-9 to TRBJ2-1; tentatively, D is TRBD2 (7 bases). V gave up 5 bases and J gave up 4 bases, with 21 bases separating them. The CDR3 is made up of 17 amino acids. From germline, CDR1 is SEHNR and CDR2 FQNEAQ (reference sequence). CDR3 DNA sequence: TGTGCCAGCAGCCCCCCTGGGGGGGGCGCCGGGTACAATGAGCAGTTCTTC. Encoded protein: CASSPPGGGAGYNEQFF. Combining the CDR3 with reference TRBV7-9 and TRBJ2-1 gives the whole variable domain DTGVSQNPRHKITKRGQNVTFRCDPISEHNRLYWYRQTLGQGPEFLTYFQNEAQLEKSRLLSDRFSAERPKGSFSTLEIQRTEQGDSAMYLCASSPPGGGAGYNEQFFGPGTRLTVL.

Here the CDR3 DNA reads TGCGCCAGCAGCAACTTCATCAGGGGGATTCTGGATAATTCACCCCTCCACTTT. Its protein is CASSNFIRGILDNSPLHF. This chain joins TRBV5-1 and TRBJ1-6; TRBD1 matches 7 bases. The CDR3 loop spans 18 amino acids. The V gene's germline CDR1 is SGHRS and CDR2 YFSETQ. The J segment lost 5 bases and the V segment lost 4 bases, leaving 15 bases of the junction unmatched.

V usage is TRBV4-3 and J usage is TRBJ1-5, with D unclear. CDR1 is LGHNA and CDR2 is YSLEER in the germline V gene. Trimming shortened V by 3 bases and J by 7 bases, and 10 bases separated the two germline ends. This CDR3 has 13 residues. The CDR3 sequence is CASSQTTNQPQHF. CDR3 nucleotide sequence: TGCGCCAGCAGCCAGACAACAAACCAGCCCCAGCATTTT.

The rearrangement joins TRBV28 to TRBJ1-1; 8 bases map to TRBD1. J was trimmed by 4 bases and V by 8 bases; bases with no gene match: 15. Germline CDR1 reads MDHEN; CDR2 reads SYDVKM. This CDR3 has 16 amino acids. CDR3 sequence reads: CASRYEAGGDSTEAFF. The CDR3 bases are TGTGCCAGCCGCTATGAAGCAGGGGGCGATAGCACTGAAGCTTTCTTT.